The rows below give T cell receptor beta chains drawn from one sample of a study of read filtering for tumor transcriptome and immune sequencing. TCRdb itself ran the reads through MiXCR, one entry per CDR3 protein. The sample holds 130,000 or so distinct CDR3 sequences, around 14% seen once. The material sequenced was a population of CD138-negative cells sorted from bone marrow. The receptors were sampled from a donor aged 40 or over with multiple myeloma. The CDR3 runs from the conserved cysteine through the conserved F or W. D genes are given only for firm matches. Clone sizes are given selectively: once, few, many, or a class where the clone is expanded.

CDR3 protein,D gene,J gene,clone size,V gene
CASRLQGHETQYF,TRBD1,TRBJ2-5,NA,TRBV12-3/TRBV12-4
CSARDRRETEAFF,NA,TRBJ1-1,NA,TRBV20-1
CSAAPKNIQYF,NA,TRBJ2-4,many,TRBV20-1
CASSYSRFGTGDHEQYF,TRBD1,TRBJ2-7,many,TRBV6-6
CASSRFGGNNNEQFF,NA,TRBJ2-1,many,TRBV4-1
CASNRRTGNTGELFF,TRBD1,TRBJ2-2,NA,TRBV6-2/TRBV6-3
CASRPPGGTEAFF,NA,TRBJ1-1,many,TRBV12-3/TRBV12-4
CASSLVPGQGTNYGYTF,TRBD1,TRBJ1-2,many,TRBV5-1
CASSFWTSGRAGETQYF,TRBD2,TRBJ2-5,many,TRBV12-3/TRBV12-4
CASSFGLAGNQETQYF,TRBD2,TRBJ2-5,few,TRBV7-2
CAILSGRGDNEQFF,TRBD2,TRBJ2-1,many,TRBV7-9
CASSASGRLETQYF,TRBD2,TRBJ2-5,few,TRBV7-9
CASSLAGREQFF,NA,TRBJ2-1,many,TRBV7-9
CATSDLTLAGGPDTQYF,TRBD2,TRBJ2-3,few,TRBV24-1
CASSYSRTTSGSPYNEQFF,TRBD2,TRBJ2-1,many,TRBV6-5
CSVARGPNEQYF,NA,TRBJ2-7,many,TRBV29-1
CASSLPVTYTEAFF,NA,TRBJ1-1,many,TRBV7-9
CASGRTGMNTEAFF,TRBD1,TRBJ1-1,few,TRBV7-2
CASSLGLAGVYEQYF,TRBD2,TRBJ2-7,many,TRBV7-6
CSAAGALGQRVDYGYTF,TRBD1,TRBJ1-2,many,TRBV29-1
CSALTGTDTQYF,TRBD1,TRBJ2-3,many,TRBV29-1
CASSFPGLAGAPLTYEQYF,TRBD2,TRBJ2-7,NA,TRBV11-2
CASSYSYPHEQFF,NA,TRBJ2-1,many,TRBV6-2/TRBV6-3
CASSYSTFGTGYYEQYF,TRBD1,TRBJ2-7,many,TRBV6-2/TRBV6-3
CASSQGLAGVTNIQYF,TRBD2,TRBJ2-4,NA,TRBV4-3
CASSYLYSNQPQHF,NA,TRBJ1-5,many,TRBV7-2
CASSRLRQGHTGELFF,TRBD1,TRBJ2-2,NA,TRBV18
CASSLVPGLTYNEQFF,NA,TRBJ2-1,many,TRBV11-2
CASSPQGAGNQPQHF,TRBD1,TRBJ1-5,many,TRBV7-2
CSARDLSGERYF,NA,TRBJ2-7,many,TRBV20-1
CSASMEFRNIQYF,NA,TRBJ2-4,many,TRBV20-1
CAIRHRSMDEQFF,NA,TRBJ2-1,many,TRBV10-3
CASSFNGQSYEQYF,NA,TRBJ2-7,many,TRBV11-2
CASSSPVSGSPNEQYF,TRBD2,TRBJ2-7,many,TRBV11-2
CASGLVTEQFF,NA,TRBJ2-1,many,TRBV12-5
CAWSGIGLAKNIQYF,NA,TRBJ2-4,many,TRBV30
CSARRTGAPTDTQYF,TRBD1,TRBJ2-3,many,TRBV20-1
CASSRSGPTNEKLFF,NA,TRBJ1-4,many,TRBV19
CASSIGQGGYGYTF,TRBD1,TRBJ1-2,NA,TRBV19
CASSEAPRDRRPNQPQHF,TRBD1,TRBJ1-5,many,TRBV6-1
CSAVPGLGNEQFF,TRBD2,TRBJ2-1,many,TRBV20-1
CSAARGANTGELFF,NA,TRBJ2-2,many,TRBV29-1
CASSRLRQETQYF,NA,TRBJ2-5,few,TRBV6-2/TRBV6-3
CSVVVAGVGYEQYF,TRBD2,TRBJ2-7,many,TRBV29-1
CASSYWPGQGAYEQYF,TRBD1,TRBJ2-7,many,TRBV6-2/TRBV6-3
CASSFSPHVPDTQYF,NA,TRBJ2-3,few,TRBV7-9
CSARAVGSGEGQFF,TRBD2,TRBJ2-1,NA,TRBV20-1
CASSRRVAGGMNTGELFF,TRBD2,TRBJ2-2,many,TRBV7-3
CSASSPSYAYEQYF,NA,TRBJ2-7,many,TRBV20-1
CASSRTGEQYF,TRBD1,TRBJ2-7,many,TRBV3-1